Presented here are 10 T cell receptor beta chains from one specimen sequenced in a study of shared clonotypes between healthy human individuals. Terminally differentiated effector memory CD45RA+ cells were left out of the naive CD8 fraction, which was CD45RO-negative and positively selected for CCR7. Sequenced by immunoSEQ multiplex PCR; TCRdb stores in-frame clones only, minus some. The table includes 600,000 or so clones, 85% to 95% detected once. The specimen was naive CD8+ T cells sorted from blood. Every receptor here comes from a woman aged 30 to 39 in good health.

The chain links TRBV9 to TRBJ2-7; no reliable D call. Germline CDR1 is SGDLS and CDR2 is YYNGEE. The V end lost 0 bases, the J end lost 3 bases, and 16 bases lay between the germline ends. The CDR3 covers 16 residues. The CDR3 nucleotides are TGTGCCAGCAGCGTAGCTGAAGGCAGACTCCTCTACGAGCAGTACTTC. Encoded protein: CASSVAEGRLLYEQYF.

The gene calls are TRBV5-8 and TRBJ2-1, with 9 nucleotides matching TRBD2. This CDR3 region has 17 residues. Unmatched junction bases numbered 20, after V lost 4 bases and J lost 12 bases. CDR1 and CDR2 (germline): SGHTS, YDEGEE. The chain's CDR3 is CASSPSSTSGFGAGQFF. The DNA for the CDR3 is TGTGCCAGCAGCCCAAGTAGCACTAGCGGGTTTGGAGCCGGGCAGTTCTTC.

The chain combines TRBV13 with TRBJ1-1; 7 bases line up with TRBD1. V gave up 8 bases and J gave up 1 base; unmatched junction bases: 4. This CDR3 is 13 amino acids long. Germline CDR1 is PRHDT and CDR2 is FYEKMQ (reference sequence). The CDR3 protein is CASQTGRNTEAFF. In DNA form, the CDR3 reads TGTGCCAGCCAGACAGGGAGGAACACTGAAGCTTTCTTT.

The CDR3 bases are TGTGCCAGCAGCTTGAGGACAGGGGTATCGAACTATGGCTACACCTTC. Encoded protein: CASSLRTGVSNYGYTF. The chain employs TRBV5-6 and TRBJ1-2; 9 nucleotides line up with TRBD1. The junction had 6 bases not matched to a gene; V was cut back by 1 base and J by 2 bases. Germline values: CDR1 SGHDT, CDR2 YYEEEE. This CDR3 contains 16 residues.

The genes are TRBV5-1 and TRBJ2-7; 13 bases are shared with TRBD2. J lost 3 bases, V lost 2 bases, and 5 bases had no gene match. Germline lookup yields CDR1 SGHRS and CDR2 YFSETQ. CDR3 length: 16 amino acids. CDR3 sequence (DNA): TGCGCCAGCAGCTTTCTACTAGCGGGAGGGGACTACGAGCAGTACTTC. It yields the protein CASSFLLAGGDYEQYF.

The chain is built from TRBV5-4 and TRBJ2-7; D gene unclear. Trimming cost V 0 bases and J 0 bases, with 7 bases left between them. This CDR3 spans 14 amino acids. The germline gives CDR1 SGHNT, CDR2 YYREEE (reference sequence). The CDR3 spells CASSLDGRSYEQYF. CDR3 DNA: TGTGCCAGCAGCTTGGATGGCCGCTCCTACGAGCAGTACTTC.

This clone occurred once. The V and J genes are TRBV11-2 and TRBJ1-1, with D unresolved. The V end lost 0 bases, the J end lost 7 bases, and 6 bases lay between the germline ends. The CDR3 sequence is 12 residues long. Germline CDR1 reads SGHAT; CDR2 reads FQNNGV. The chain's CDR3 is CASSLDGSEAFF. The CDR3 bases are TGTGCCAGCAGCTTAGATGGGAGTGAAGCTTTCTTT.

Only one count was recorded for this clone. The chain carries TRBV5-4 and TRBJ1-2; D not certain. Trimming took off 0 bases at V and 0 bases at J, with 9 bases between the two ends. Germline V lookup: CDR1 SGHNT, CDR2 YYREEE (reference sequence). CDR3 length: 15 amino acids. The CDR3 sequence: CASSLVGGTNYGYTF. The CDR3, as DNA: TGTGCCAGCAGCTTGGTAGGCGGAACTAACTATGGCTACACCTTC.

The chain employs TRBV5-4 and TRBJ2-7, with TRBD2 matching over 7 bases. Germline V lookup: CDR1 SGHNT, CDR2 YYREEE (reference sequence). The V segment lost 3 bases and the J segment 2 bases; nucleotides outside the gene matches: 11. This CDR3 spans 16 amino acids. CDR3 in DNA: TGTGCCAGCAGCTCATCCAACCCGGGAGGAGCCTACGAGCAGTACTTC. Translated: CASSSSNPGGAYEQYF.

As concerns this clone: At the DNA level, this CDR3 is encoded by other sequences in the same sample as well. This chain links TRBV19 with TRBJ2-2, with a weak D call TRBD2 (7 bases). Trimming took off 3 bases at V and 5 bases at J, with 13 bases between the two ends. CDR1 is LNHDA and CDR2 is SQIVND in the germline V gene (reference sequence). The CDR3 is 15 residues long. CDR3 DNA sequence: TGTGCCAGTAGTATTGCAGGGGAGGGGACCGGGGAGCTGTTTTTT. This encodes CASSIAGEGTGELFF.